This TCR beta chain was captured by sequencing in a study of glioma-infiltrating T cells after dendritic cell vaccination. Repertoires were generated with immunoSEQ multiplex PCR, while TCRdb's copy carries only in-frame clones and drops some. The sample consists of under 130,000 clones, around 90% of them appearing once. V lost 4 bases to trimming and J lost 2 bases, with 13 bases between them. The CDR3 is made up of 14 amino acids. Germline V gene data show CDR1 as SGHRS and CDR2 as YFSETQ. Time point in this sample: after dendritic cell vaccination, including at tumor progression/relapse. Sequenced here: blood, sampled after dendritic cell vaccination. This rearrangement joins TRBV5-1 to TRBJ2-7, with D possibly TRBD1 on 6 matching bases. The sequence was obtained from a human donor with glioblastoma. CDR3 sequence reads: CASSPGQITYEQYF. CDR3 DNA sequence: TGCGCCAGCAGCCCCGGACAGATAACCTACGAGCAGTACTTC. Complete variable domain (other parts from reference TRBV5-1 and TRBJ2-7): KAGVTQTPRYLIKTRGQQVTLSCSPISGHRSVSWYQQTPGQGLQFLFEYFSETQRNKGNFPGRFSGRQFSNSRSEMNVSTLELGDSALYLCASSPGQITYEQYFGPGTRLTVT.